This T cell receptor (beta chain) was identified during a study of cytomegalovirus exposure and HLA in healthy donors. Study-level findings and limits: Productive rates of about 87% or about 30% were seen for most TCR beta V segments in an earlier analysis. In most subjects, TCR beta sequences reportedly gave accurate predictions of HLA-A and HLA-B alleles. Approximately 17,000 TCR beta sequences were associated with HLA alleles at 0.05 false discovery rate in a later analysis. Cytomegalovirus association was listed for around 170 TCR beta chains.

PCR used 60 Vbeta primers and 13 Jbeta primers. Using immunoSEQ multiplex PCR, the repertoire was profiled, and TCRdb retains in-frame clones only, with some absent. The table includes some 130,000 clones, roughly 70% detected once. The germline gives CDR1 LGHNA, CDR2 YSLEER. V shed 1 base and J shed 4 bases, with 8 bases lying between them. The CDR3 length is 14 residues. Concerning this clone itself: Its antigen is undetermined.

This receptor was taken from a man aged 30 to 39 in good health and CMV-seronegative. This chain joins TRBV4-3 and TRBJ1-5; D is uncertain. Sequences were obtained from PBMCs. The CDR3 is CASSQAGGNQPQHF. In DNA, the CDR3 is TGCGCCAGCAGCCAAGCGGGCGGGAATCAGCCCCAGCATTTT.